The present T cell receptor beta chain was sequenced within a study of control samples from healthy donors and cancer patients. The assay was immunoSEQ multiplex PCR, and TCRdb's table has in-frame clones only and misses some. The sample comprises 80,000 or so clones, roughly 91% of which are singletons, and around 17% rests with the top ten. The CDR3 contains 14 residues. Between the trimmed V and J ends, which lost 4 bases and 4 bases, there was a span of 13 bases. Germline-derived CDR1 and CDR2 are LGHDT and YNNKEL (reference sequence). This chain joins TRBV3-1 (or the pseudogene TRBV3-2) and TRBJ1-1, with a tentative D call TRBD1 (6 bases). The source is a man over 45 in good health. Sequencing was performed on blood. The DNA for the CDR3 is TGTGCCAGCAGCCGTTTAGGGGGGGGCACTGAAGCTTTCTTT. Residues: CASSRLGGGTEAFF.